This TCR beta chain was captured in a study of T cell responses to AZD1222 COVID-19 vaccine. This clone was recorded once. Data came from immunoSEQ multiplex PCR; TCRdb stores just in-frame clones and leaves some out. The sample yields fewer than 90,000 clones, around 84% seen once. Germline CDR1 and CDR2: MDHEN and SYDVKM. Between the trimmed V and J ends, which lost 7 bases and 2 bases, there was a span of 7 bases. CDR3 length: 12 amino acids. The rearrangement links TRBV28 to TRBJ2-3; D ambiguous. The sequencing used peripheral blood, collected 28 days after the second AZD1222 dose. The sequence derives from an adult who received the AZD1222 COVID-19 vaccine. The CDR3 coding sequence is TGTGCCAGCAAAGACTCCACAGATACGCAGTATTTT. Amino acid sequence: CASKDSTDTQYF.